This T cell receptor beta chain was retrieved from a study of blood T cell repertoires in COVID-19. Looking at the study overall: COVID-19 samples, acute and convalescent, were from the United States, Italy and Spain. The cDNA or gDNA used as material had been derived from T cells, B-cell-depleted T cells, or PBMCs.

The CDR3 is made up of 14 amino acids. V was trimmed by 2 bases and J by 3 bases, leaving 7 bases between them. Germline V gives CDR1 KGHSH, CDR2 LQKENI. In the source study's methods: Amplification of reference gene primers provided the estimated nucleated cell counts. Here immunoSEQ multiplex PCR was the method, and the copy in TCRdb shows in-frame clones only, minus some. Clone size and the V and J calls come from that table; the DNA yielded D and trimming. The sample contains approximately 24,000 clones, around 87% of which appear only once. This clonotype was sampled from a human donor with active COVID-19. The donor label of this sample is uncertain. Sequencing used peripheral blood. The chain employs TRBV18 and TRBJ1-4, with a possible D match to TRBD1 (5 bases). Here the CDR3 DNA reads TGTGCCAGCTCACCAGCACAGGCTAATGAAAAACTGTTTTTT. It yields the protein CASSPAQANEKLFF.